These 10 T cell receptor beta chains were sequenced from one sample in a study of spatial heterogeneity in lung cancer. Overall study findings and caveats: Within tumors, counts of expanded alpha and beta TCRs tracked tumor mutation counts.

Via MiXCR, TCRdb re-called the 5' RACE reads, giving one row per CDR3 protein. Of about 100,000 distinct CDR3 sequences listed, nearly 4.5% are singletons. The time point here: sample taken at primary tumor resection. These TCRs' antigens remain unknown. The source material was lung tumor tissue, sampled at surgery. The receptors were gathered from a male donor with early-stage non-small cell lung cancer.

This clonotype was counted ten times or more. The chain links TRBV11-2 to TRBJ2-2; no reliable D call. CDR3 length: 14 residues. V gave up 0 bases and J gave up 4 bases, with 6 bases separating them. Germline lookup yields CDR1 SGHAT and CDR2 FQNNGV. The CDR3 nucleotides read TGTGCCAGCAGCTTAGATCCAGGCACCGGGGAGCTGTTTTTT. Residues: CASSLDPGTGELFF.

This clonotype was counted at least ten times. The chain uses TRBV4-1 and TRBJ2-7; TRBD2 matches at 12 bases. The germline gives CDR1 MGHRA, CDR2 YSYEKL. The V segment lost 4 bases and the J segment 4 bases; nucleotides outside the gene matches: 2. The CDR3 has 14 amino acids. For the CDR3, the DNA is TGCGCCAGCAGCCTTGGACTAGCGGGGTACGAGCAGTACTTC. This encodes CASSLGLAGYEQYF.

This clonotype has at least ten counts. The chain uses TRBV7-2 and TRBJ1-5, with D uncertain. V was pared by 5 bases and J by 3 bases, with 14 bases between. This CDR3 spans 15 amino acids. CDR1 SGHTA and CDR2 FQGNSA come from the germline V gene. The CDR3 region has the DNA TGTGCCAGCAGCCGCCCGGGCAGTCACAATCAGCCCCAGCATTTT. Its protein is CASSRPGSHNQPQHF.

This clonotype showed up many times. The chain employs TRBV5-1 and TRBJ2-3; D unresolved. The CDR3 has 16 amino acids. Germline assignment: CDR1 SGHRS and CDR2 YFSETQ. V lost 0 bases and J 1 base, leaving 12 bases between the germline ends. In nucleotides, the CDR3 is TGCGCCAGCAGCTTGGGACCCTCCCGAGGCACAGATACGCAGTATTTT. Its protein is CASSLGPSRGTDTQYF.

This clonotype has at least ten counts. The chain has TRBV27 and TRBJ2-7; no clear D gene. CDR3 length: 14 residues. V was trimmed by 3 bases and J by 3 bases, leaving 12 bases between them. Germline lookup yields CDR1 MNHEY and CDR2 SMNVEV (reference sequence). Here the CDR3 DNA reads TGTGCCAGCAGTTTTCAAGCTGAAAACTACGAGCAGTACTTC. It yields the protein CASSFQAENYEQYF.

This clonotype was counted only a few times. This chain connects TRBV7-2 to TRBJ2-1, with D possibly being TRBD2 (6 bases). CDR3 length equals 15 residues. The ends were cut back, 4 bases at V and 8 bases at J, with 18 bases in the middle. CDR1 is SGHTA, CDR2 FQGNSA, per germline. CDR3 sequence (DNA): TGTGCCAGCAGCTCCGGGGGTAGAAGCTCCGATGAGCAGTTCTTC. This gives the protein CASSSGGRSSDEQFF.

This clonotype was seen repeatedly, ten times or more. This chain links TRBV10-3 with TRBJ2-3; 8 nucleotides match TRBD2. Trimming took 6 bases from V and 0 from J; bases not matched to a gene: 14. Looked up from germline, CDR1 is ENHRY and CDR2 is SYGVKD. The CDR3 runs 18 residues. The CDR3 region has the DNA TGTGCCATCAGCTTTCGAGCGGGAGTGGCAGTCAGCACAGATACGCAGTATTTT. Translating gives CAISFRAGVAVSTDTQYF.

On this clonotype: This sequence may be a read error, since a much larger clone differs from it by one base. The chain recombines TRBV3-1 with TRBJ1-4; D not resolved. Trimming removed 2 bases at V and 0 bases at J, with 10 bases between. CDR3 length: 16 amino acids. The V gene's germline CDR1 is LGHDT and CDR2 YNNKEL (reference sequence). The CDR3 region is CASSQSAYTTNEKLFF. Here the CDR3 DNA reads TGTGCCAGCAGCCAATCAGCGTATACAACTAATGAAAAACTGTTTTTT.

This clonotype was picked up many times. This chain links TRBV7-9 with TRBJ2-3; D is ambiguous. This CDR3 has 12 residues. Germline V CDR1 and CDR2: SEHNR, FQNEAQ (reference sequence). The V end lost 2 bases, the J end lost 4 bases, and 4 bases lay between the germline ends. The CDR3 coding sequence is TGTGCCAGCAGCTTATTTCCAGATACGCAGTATTTT. It translates to CASSLFPDTQYF.

In its sample, this clonotype was seen many times. V gene TRBV28 combines with J gene TRBJ1-5; D possibly corresponds to TRBD1 (5 bases). Trimming left V 2 bases short and J 3 bases short, with 14 bases between. Germline V gene data show CDR1 as MDHEN and CDR2 as SYDVKM. The CDR3 sequence is 16 residues long. The DNA of the CDR3 is TGTGCCAGCAGTTTACCCTTCACAGGAGACAATCAGCCCCAGCATTTT. As protein: CASSLPFTGDNQPQHF.